One and the same sample provided the 29 T cell receptor beta chains below, sequenced in a study of shared clonotypes between healthy human individuals. Repertoires were generated with immunoSEQ multiplex PCR, while TCRdb's copy carries only in-frame clones and drops some. The sample holds nearly 1 million clones, 76% seen once. Sequencing was done on a sample of memory CD4+ T cells sorted from blood. Subset specified: CD45RA-negative fraction. These receptors originate from a man aged 18 to 29 in good health.

The chain has TRBV10-1 and TRBJ2-1; D is unresolved. The CDR3 has 13 residues. Germline values: CDR1 WNHNN, CDR2 SYGVQD (reference sequence). The V and J ends lost 4 bases and 10 bases respectively, with 14 bases between them. The CDR3 DNA sequence: TGCGCCAGCAGTGGACAACAAAGCCAGGAGCAGTTCTTC. This gives the protein CASSGQQSQEQFF.

The V and J genes are TRBV6-6 and TRBJ1-3; TRBD1 is a possible D gene (5 bases). Trimming removed 0 bases at V and 4 bases at J, with 13 bases between. The CDR3 spans 16 residues. Germline-derived CDR1 and CDR2 are MNHNY and SVGAGI (reference sequence). The CDR3 spells CASSYSMGGAGNTIYF. The CDR3 DNA is TGTGCCAGCAGTTACTCGATGGGGGGAGCCGGAAACACCATATATTTT.

For this clone: One junction end disagrees with the germline gene, perhaps due to a read error. Other nucleotide sequences in the sample specify the same CDR3. This chain joins TRBV10-2 and TRBJ2-7; D is undetermined. The CDR3 consists of 12 residues. Germline V CDR1 and CDR2: WSHSY, SAAADI. CDR3 region: CASSERAYEQYF. For the CDR3, the DNA is TGCGCCAGCAGTGAACGGGCCTACGAGCAGTATTTC.

V and J are TRBV29-1 and TRBJ1-3; perhaps TRBD1 as D (5 bases). V lost 6 bases, J lost 3 bases, and 15 bases lay in between. The CDR3 length is 14 residues. The germline CDR1 and CDR2 sequences are SQVTM and ANQGSEA. The CDR3 spells CSVQRDSHGNTIYF. The DNA for the CDR3 is TGCAGCGTCCAACGGGACTCACATGGAAACACCATATATTTT.

This chain joins TRBV2 and TRBJ2-3; no definite D call. Trimming left V 5 bases short and J 2 bases short, with 14 bases between. The CDR3 has 15 amino acids. Germline CDR1 reads SNHLY; CDR2 reads FYNNEI. In nucleotides, the CDR3 is TGTGCCAGCAGTTCCCCAAGTACCTTCACAGATACGCAGTATTTT. Protein sequence: CASSSPSTFTDTQYF.

V and J are TRBV18 and TRBJ2-2; D possibly corresponds to TRBD2 (5 bases). From germline, CDR1 is KGHSH and CDR2 LQKENI. This CDR3 contains 17 residues. V was clipped by 4 bases and J by 0 bases, with 15 bases between them. The CDR3 here is CASSRELRPANTGELFF. CDR3 nucleotide sequence: TGTGCCAGCTCACGGGAGCTACGTCCCGCGAACACCGGGGAGCTGTTTTTT.

This chain connects TRBV10-3 to TRBJ2-1; TRBD2 might be the D (6 bases). Germline-derived CDR1 and CDR2 are ENHRY and SYGVKD. V lost 10 bases to trimming and J lost 8 bases, with 15 bases between them. This CDR3 contains 12 residues. The CDR3 DNA is TGTGCCACAGGGCCTAGCGCAGATGAGCAGTTCTTC. Amino acid sequence: CATGPSADEQFF.

This chain connects TRBV29-1 to TRBJ2-1, with TRBD2 matching over 9 bases. V was pared by 4 bases and J by 10 bases, with 8 bases of the junction left unmatched. The CDR3 loop spans 13 amino acids. Per germline, CDR1 SQVTM and CDR2 ANQGSEA. CDR3 loop: CSVVGLAGTEQFF. In nucleotides, the CDR3 is TGCAGCGTTGTAGGGCTAGCGGGGACCGAGCAGTTCTTC.

The table lists this clone with a few counts. Other DNA sequences within the sample encode an identical CDR3. This rearrangement joins TRBV5-6 to TRBJ2-7, with D unresolved. The germline gives CDR1 SGHDT, CDR2 YYEEEE. This CDR3 has 11 residues. V was shortened by 4 bases and J by 4 bases, with 6 bases between the two germline ends. CDR3 region: CASSAKYEQYF. In DNA form, the CDR3 reads TGTGCCAGCAGCGCAAAGTACGAGCAGTACTTC. Full variable domain (rest looked up from reference TRBV5-6 and TRBJ2-7): DAGVTQSPTHLIKTRGQQVTLRCSPKSGHDTVSWYQQALGQGPQFIFQYYEEEERQRGNFPDRFSGHQFPNYSSELNVNALLLGDSALYLCASSAKYEQYFGPGTRLTVT.

The CDR3 loop is CASSFGGPKTAGEKLFF. DNA of the CDR3: TGTGCCAGCAGTTTCGGAGGTCCTAAGACAGCGGGGGAAAAACTGTTTTTT. The rearrangement joins TRBV27 to TRBJ1-4; D possibly corresponds to TRBD1 (5 bases). There are 17 residues in the CDR3. With 3 bases removed from V and 8 bases from J, the gap between germline ends came to 22 bases. Germline lookup yields CDR1 MNHEY and CDR2 SMNVEV (reference sequence).

V and J are TRBV4-3 and TRBJ1-5; D is undetermined. Trimming left V 0 bases short and J 6 bases short, with 9 bases between. CDR1 LGHNA and CDR2 YSLEER come from the germline V gene. The CDR3 loop spans 14 amino acids. The CDR3 is CASSQERIGQPQHF. CDR3 in DNA: TGCGCCAGCAGCCAAGAACGGATCGGTCAGCCCCAGCATTTT.

The chain employs TRBV5-5 and TRBJ2-5; D gene unclear. Germline CDR1 reads SGHKS; CDR2 reads YYEKEE (reference sequence). The CDR3 runs to 16 residues. The V and J ends lost 2 bases and 1 base respectively, with 15 bases between them. CDR3 in DNA: TGTGCCAGCAGCTTAATGGACGGCAGCTTCCAAGAGACCCAGTACTTC. Encoded protein: CASSLMDGSFQETQYF.

This clone was counted ten times or more. The CDR3 DNA follows: TGTGCCACAGCCCGGGACAGTGATAATTCACCCCTCCACTTT. Translation: CATARDSDNSPLHF. The rearrangement links TRBV10-3 to TRBJ1-6; TRBD1 matches at 7 bases. V was clipped by 10 bases and J by 5 bases; unmatched bases: 8. The CDR3 covers 14 residues. The germline CDR1 and CDR2 sequences are ENHRY and SYGVKD.

V and J are TRBV5-1 and TRBJ2-5, with 7 bases aligning to TRBD2. The V gene end was trimmed by 0 bases and the J gene end by 4 bases; junction bases not matched to a gene: 3. Germline V CDR1 and CDR2: SGHRS, YFSETQ. The CDR3 length is 14 residues. The CDR3 DNA is TGCGCCAGCAGCTTGGCTACTAGCGCAGAGACCCAGTACTTC. Amino acids: CASSLATSAETQYF.

This chain connects TRBV28 to TRBJ1-2; D call uncertain. Germline assignment: CDR1 MDHEN and CDR2 SYDVKM. This CDR3 is 14 amino acids long. Trimming cost V 3 bases and J 4 bases, with 12 bases left between them. The CDR3 here is CASSFVTLTYGYTF. The CDR3 coding sequence is TGTGCCAGCAGTTTCGTGACACTCACCTATGGCTACACCTTC.

The chain employs TRBV7-2 and TRBJ1-4; tentative D call: TRBD1 (5 bases). CDR3 length equals 13 residues. Germline V gene lookup returns CDR1 SGHTA and CDR2 FQGNSA. Trimming shortened V by 5 bases and J by 6 bases, and 10 bases separated the two germline ends. The CDR3 is CASSHRGDEKLFF. CDR3 bases: TGTGCCAGCAGCCACAGAGGGGATGAAAAACTGTTTTTT.

The CDR3 DNA reads as TGCAGCGTTGAGGGACAGGGGATGAATACGCAGTATTTT. Its protein is CSVEGQGMNTQYF. This chain joins TRBV29-1 and TRBJ2-3; the match to TRBD1 covers 10 bases. Losses at the gene ends were 3 bases for V and 7 bases for J; bases not matched to a gene: 4. The V gene's germline CDR1 is SQVTM and CDR2 ANQGSEA. The CDR3 runs 13 residues.

About this clone: The same CDR3 also results from other DNA sequences found in this sample. The rearrangement uses TRBV9 and TRBJ2-5, with 9 bases aligning to TRBD2. The V and J ends lost 0 bases and 5 bases, in that order; junction bases with no gene match: 2. CDR1 is SGDLS, CDR2 YYNGEE, per germline. The CDR3 spans 14 residues. CDR3 protein: CASSVGSGGETQYF. Here the CDR3 DNA reads TGTGCCAGCAGCGTAGGTAGCGGGGGTGAGACCCAGTACTTC.

This clone occurred a few times. The same CDR3 can be traced to other DNA sequences in this sample. The rearrangement uses TRBV14 and TRBJ2-5; TRBD2 matches 13 bases. The length of the CDR3 is 14 residues. CDR1 and CDR2 from the germline V gene are SGHDN and FVKESK. V was clipped by 1 base and J by 13 bases; unmatched bases: 6. The CDR3 bases are TGTGCCAGCAGCCAAGTCCAGACTAGCGGGAGGCGGTACTTC. Translation gives CASSQVQTSGRRYF.

This sequence joins TRBV9 and TRBJ2-5; D tentatively reads TRBD1 or TRBD2 (5 bases each). Germline V CDR1 and CDR2: SGDLS, YYNGEE. V gave up 4 bases and J gave up 2 bases, with 15 bases separating them. The CDR3 consists of 15 residues. The CDR3 DNA sequence: TGTGCCAGCAGCCGATCCGGGACGGAACAAGAGACCCAGTACTTC. It encodes CASSRSGTEQETQYF.

This rearrangement joins TRBV5-6 to TRBJ1-2; D is undetermined. Trimming removed 2 bases from V and 8 bases from J, with 10 bases in between. CDR3 length: 12 residues. The germline V gene encodes CDR1 SGHDT and CDR2 YYEEEE. The CDR3 sequence: CASSLPLGGYTF. The CDR3 bases are TGTGCCAGCAGCTTACCTCTTGGGGGCTACACCTTC.

DNA for the CDR3: TGTGCCAGCAGCCAGGCCCCCGGGATGGGTTTGGGCTTCCACTTT. Translation gives CASSQAPGMGLGFHF. The chain has TRBV4-2 and TRBJ1-6; D is uncertain. CDR1 is LGHNA, CDR2 YNFKEQ, per germline. The CDR3 has 15 residues. V shed 3 bases and J shed 17 bases, with 23 bases lying between them.

The rearrangement joins TRBV7-6 to TRBJ1-3; D unclear. CDR3 length equals 16 residues. V was trimmed by 1 base and J by 4 bases, leaving 14 bases between them. Germline V gene sequence: CDR1 SGHVS, CDR2 FNYEAQ. CDR3 protein: CASSLGSGFAGNTIYF. The CDR3 DNA follows: TGTGCCAGCAGCTTAGGGTCTGGGTTCGCGGGAAACACCATATATTTT. The full variable domain, its missing parts supplied by reference TRBV7-6 and TRBJ1-3, is GAGVSQSPRYKVTKRGQDVALRCDPISGHVSLYWYRQALGQGPEFLTYFNYEAQQDKSGLPNDRFSAERPEGSISTLTIQRTEQRDSAMYRCASSLGSGFAGNTIYFGEGSWLTVV.

Concerning this clone itself: The junction departs from the called germline gene at one end, perhaps through a read error. The rearrangement joins TRBV12-5 to TRBJ2-1; perhaps TRBD1 as D (5 bases). In germline, CDR1 is LGHNT, CDR2 FRNRAP. This CDR3 is built from 15 residues. CDR3 protein: CASGLGQIQGNEQFF. For the CDR3, the DNA is TGTGCTAGTGGCTTGGGGCAGATTCAAGGCAATGAGCAGTTCTTC.

The chain uses TRBV6-5 and TRBJ2-7; D remains unclear. The CDR3 consists of 13 residues. The V end lost 4 bases, the J end lost 2 bases, and 9 bases lay between the germline ends. The germline gives CDR1 MNHEY, CDR2 SVGAGI. The DNA of the CDR3 is TGTGCCAGCAGTTCACCCCGCGCCTACGAGCAGTACTTC. It codes for CASSSPRAYEQYF.

J is TRBJ2-3 and V is TRBV5-1; D not resolved. The V gene's germline CDR1 is SGHRS and CDR2 YFSETQ. This CDR3 comprises 14 residues. Trimming took off 0 bases at V and 2 bases at J, with 7 bases between the two ends. The CDR3 reads CASSLVRLTDTQYF. CDR3 bases: TGCGCCAGCAGCTTGGTGCGACTCACAGATACGCAGTATTTT. Full variable domain (rest looked up from reference TRBV5-1 and TRBJ2-3): KAGVTQTPRYLIKTRGQQVTLSCSPISGHRSVSWYQQTPGQGLQFLFEYFSETQRNKGNFPGRFSGRQFSNSRSEMNVSTLELGDSALYLCASSLVRLTDTQYFGPGTRLTVL.

The V and J genes are TRBV5-6 and TRBJ2-3; TRBD1 matches 7 bases. Germline V gene sequence: CDR1 SGHDT, CDR2 YYEEEE. The CDR3 consists of 14 residues. Losses at the gene ends were 3 bases for V and 4 bases for J; bases not matched to a gene: 5. CDR3 sequence (DNA): TGTGCCAGCAGCTCACAGGGGCCCCCAGATACGCAGTATTTT. It codes for CASSSQGPPDTQYF.

This clone was counted once. The chain combines TRBV5-1 with TRBJ2-2; 11 nucleotides agree with TRBD2. The CDR3 contains 16 residues. Trimming at V came to 5 bases and at J to 4 bases, leaving 7 bases not matched to a gene. Germline V gives CDR1 SGHRS, CDR2 YFSETQ. CDR3 region: CASRYTSGSSTGELFF. The CDR3 DNA is TGCGCCAGCAGGTATACTAGCGGGAGTTCCACCGGGGAGCTGTTTTTT.

The chain carries TRBV6-5 and TRBJ2-5; D tentatively reads TRBD1 or TRBD2 (5 bases each). Looked up from germline, CDR1 is MNHEY and CDR2 is SVGAGI. The CDR3 runs to 15 residues. Trimming removed 7 bases at V and 1 base at J, with 16 bases between. CDR3 sequence (DNA): TGTGCCAGCACCGACGGGGCAGGGTCCCAAGAGACCCAGTACTTC. Encoded protein: CASTDGAGSQETQYF.